The next 2 T cell receptor beta chains were all read from a single sample in a study of Graves' ophthalmopathy and Graves' hyperthyroidism (dated by TCRdb to about 2018). The sample was run on an Illumina HiSeq 2000. For repertoire sequencing, the TCR beta CDR3 regions were amplified from RNA transcripts. HTBI primers and the Qiagen OneStep RT-PCR kit were used in a first-round RT-PCR, which was followed by a second-round multiplex PCR, size selection and purification. TCRdb reanalyzed the raw reads on its own, using fastp at Q25 for trimming and MiXCR for clone calling, and kept in-frame beta chains. One record per CDR3 amino acid sequence lists the most common genes and DNA. For this sample there are about 210,000 distinct CDR3 sequences; over 25% appear just once. The top ten constitute 9.1% of the sample. Source material: peripheral blood. The receptor source for this set is a man aged 50 to 59 with Graves' ophthalmopathy. Donor details come from another sample of the same person, matched by shared clones.

This clonotype was seen many times. The chain carries TRBV27 and TRBJ1-3; TRBD1 agrees at 9 bases. The CDR3 length is 15 residues. V was clipped by 4 bases and J by 4 bases; unmatched bases: 5. The germline V gene has CDR1 MNHEY and CDR2 SMNVEV (reference sequence). Here the CDR3 reads CASSSGQGTGNTIYF. The CDR3 DNA follows: TGTGCCAGCAGTTCGGGACAGGGAACCGGAAACACCATATATTTT.

This clonotype was seen at least ten times. The CDR3, as DNA: TGCGCCAGCAGCCAAGATATGGGGCTCTCCTACGAGCAGTACTTC. Its translation: CASSQDMGLSYEQYF. The chain combines TRBV4-3 with TRBJ2-7; the D gene is possibly TRBD1 (5 bases). V shed 0 bases and J shed 0 bases, with 9 bases lying between them. The CDR3 totals 15 residues. Germline V gene lookup returns CDR1 LGHNA and CDR2 YSLEER.